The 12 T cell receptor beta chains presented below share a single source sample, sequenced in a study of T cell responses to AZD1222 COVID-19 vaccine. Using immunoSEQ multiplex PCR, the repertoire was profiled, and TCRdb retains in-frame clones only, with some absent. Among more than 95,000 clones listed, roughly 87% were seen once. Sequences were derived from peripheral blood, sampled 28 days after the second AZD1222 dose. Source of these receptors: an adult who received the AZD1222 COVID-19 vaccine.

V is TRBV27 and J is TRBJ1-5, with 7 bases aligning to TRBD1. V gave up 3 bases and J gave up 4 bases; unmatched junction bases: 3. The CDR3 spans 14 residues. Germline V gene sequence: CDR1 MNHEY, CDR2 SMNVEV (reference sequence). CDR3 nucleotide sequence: TGTGCCAGCAGTTTCAGGGGGTCAAATCAGCCCCAGCATTTT. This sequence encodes CASSFRGSNQPQHF.

Here the CDR3 reads CASSLEASSGQPQHF. The DNA for the CDR3 is TGCGCCAGCAGCTTGGAGGCTTCTTCAGGGCAGCCCCAGCATTTT. This sequence joins TRBV5-1 and TRBJ1-5; D is perhaps TRBD1 (5 bases). This CDR3 comprises 15 residues. Germline CDR1 reads SGHRS; CDR2 reads YFSETQ. Trimming took 0 bases from V and 7 from J, leaving 14 bases between them.

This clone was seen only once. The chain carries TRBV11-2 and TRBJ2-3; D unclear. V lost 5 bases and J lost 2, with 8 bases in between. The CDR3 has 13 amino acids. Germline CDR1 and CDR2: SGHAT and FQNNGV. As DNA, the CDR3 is TGTGCCAGCAGCCGGAGCCACACAGATACGCAGTATTTT. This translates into CASSRSHTDTQYF.

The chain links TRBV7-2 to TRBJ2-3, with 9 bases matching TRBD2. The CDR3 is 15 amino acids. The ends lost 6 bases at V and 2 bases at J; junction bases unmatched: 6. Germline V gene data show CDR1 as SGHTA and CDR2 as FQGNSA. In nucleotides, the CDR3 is TGTGCCAGCAGATATACTAGCGGGTACACAGATACGCAGTATTTT. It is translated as CASRYTSGYTDTQYF.

CDR3 coding DNA: TGCGCCAGCAGCCGACAGGGACCGAGCACTGAAGCTTTCTTT. This encodes CASSRQGPSTEAFF. V is TRBV5-1 and J is TRBJ1-1, with 7 bases aligning to TRBD1. The CDR3 runs 14 residues. V trimming: 4 bases; J trimming: 4 bases; junction bases outside the gene matches: 7. The germline V gene encodes CDR1 SGHRS and CDR2 YFSETQ.

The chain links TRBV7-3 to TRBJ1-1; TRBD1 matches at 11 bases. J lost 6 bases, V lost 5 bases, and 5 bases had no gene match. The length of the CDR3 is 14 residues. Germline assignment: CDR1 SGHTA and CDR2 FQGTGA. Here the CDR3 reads CASSRGQGAAEAFF. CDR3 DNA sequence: TGTGCCAGCAGCCGCGGACAGGGGGCGGCTGAAGCTTTCTTT. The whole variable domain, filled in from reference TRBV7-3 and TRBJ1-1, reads GAGVSQTPSNKVTEKGKYVELRCDPISGHTALYWYRQSLGQGPEFLIYFQGTGAADDSGLPNDRFFAVRPEGSVSTLKIQRTERGDSAVYLCASSRGQGAAEAFFGQGTRLTVV.

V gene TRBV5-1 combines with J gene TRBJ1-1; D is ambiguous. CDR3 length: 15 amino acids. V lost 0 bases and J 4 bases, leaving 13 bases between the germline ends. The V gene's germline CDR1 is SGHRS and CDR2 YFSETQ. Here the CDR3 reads CASSLGGRAGTEAFF. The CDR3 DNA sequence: TGCGCCAGCAGCTTGGGTGGGAGAGCGGGCACTGAAGCTTTCTTT.

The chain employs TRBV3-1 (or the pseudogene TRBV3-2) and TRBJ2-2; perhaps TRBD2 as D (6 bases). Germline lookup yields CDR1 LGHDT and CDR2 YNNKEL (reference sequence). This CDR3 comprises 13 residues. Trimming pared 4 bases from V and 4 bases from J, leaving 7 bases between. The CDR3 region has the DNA TGTGCCAGCAGCCCGCGGGGCACCGGGGAGCTGTTTTTT. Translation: CASSPRGTGELFF.

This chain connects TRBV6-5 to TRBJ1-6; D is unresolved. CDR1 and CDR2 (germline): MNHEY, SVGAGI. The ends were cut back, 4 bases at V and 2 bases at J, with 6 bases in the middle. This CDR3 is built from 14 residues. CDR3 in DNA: TGTGCCAGCAGTTCAGCACCCTATAATTCACCCCTCCACTTT. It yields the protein CASSSAPYNSPLHF.

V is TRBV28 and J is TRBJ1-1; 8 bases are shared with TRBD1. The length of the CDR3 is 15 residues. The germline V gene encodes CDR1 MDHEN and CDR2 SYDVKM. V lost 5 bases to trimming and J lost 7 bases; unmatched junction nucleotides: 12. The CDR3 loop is CASSPQGTGRGEAFF. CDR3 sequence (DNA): TGTGCCAGCAGTCCACAGGGGACAGGAAGAGGTGAAGCTTTCTTT.

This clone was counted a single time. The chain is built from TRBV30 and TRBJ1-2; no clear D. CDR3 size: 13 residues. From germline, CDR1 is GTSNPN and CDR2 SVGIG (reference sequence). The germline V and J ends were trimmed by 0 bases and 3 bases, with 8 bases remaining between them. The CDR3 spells CAWSVESYYGYTF. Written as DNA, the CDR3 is TGTGCCTGGAGTGTTGAGTCATACTATGGCTACACCTTC.

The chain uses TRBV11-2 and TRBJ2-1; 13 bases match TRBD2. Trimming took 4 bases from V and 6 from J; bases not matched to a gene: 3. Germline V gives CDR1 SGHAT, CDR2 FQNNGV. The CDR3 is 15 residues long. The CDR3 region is CASSSGTSGVNEQFF. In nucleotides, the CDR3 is TGTGCCAGCAGCTCGGGGACTAGCGGGGTCAATGAGCAGTTCTTC.